This T cell receptor beta chain was identified during a study of blood T cell repertoires in COVID-19. About the research overall: Samples came from the United States, Italy and Spain, spanning acute and convalescent COVID-19.

This CDR3 is built from 15 residues. Between the trimmed V and J ends, which lost 2 bases and 0 bases, there was a span of 8 bases. CDR1 is KGHSH and CDR2 is LQKENI in the germline V gene. Libraries were prepared by immunoSEQ multiplex PCR; TCRdb keeps only in-frame clonotypes and omits some of them. This sample has 250,000 or so clones, with 85% to 90% found just once. Everyone who took part was roughly 18 to 95 years old, and they came from 24 US areas. The V and J genes are TRBV18 and TRBJ1-3; weak D call: TRBD1 (5 bases). Sequencing was performed on PBMCs or T cells enriched from blood (not recorded which). The TCR originated in a man aged 50 or older who had been exposed to COVID-19. Written as DNA, the CDR3 is TGTGCCAGCTCACCAGACAGTAACTCTGGAAACACCATATATTTT. Protein product: CASSPDSNSGNTIYF.